The source of this TCR beta chain is a study of shared clonotypes between healthy human individuals. As concerns this clone: The sample holds other DNA sequences that translate to the same CDR3.

Assay used: immunoSEQ multiplex PCR; TCRdb lists only in-frame clones, some missing. The top ten clones hold roughly 0.4% of a sample with approximately 1.5 million clones, approximately 98% of them seen once. The study enrolled healthy HIV-negative adults without recent acute infections or vaccinations as donors. This clonotype was sampled from a man younger than 45 in good health. The specimen sequenced was naive CD4+ T cells sorted from blood. Subset here: CD45RA+ positively selected.

CDR3 DNA sequence: TGCAGTGCTCGAGCGCAGGAGACCCAGTACTTC. This codes for CSARAQETQYF. This chain joins TRBV20-1 and TRBJ2-5, with unresolved D. V was cut by 5 bases and J by 5 bases, with 9 bases left in between. This CDR3 spans 11 amino acids. CDR1 is DFQATT, CDR2 SNEGSKA, per germline (reference sequence).